This T cell receptor beta chain originates from a study of shared clonotypes between healthy human individuals. Study in general: Each donor's CD4 naive and CD4 memory cells filled three plates apiece, CD8 naive two, and CD8 memory one.

Study-wide results and caveats: What rarefaction showed was incomplete sorted-subset sequencing despite large depth. Only a few donors were included, so the genetic and exposure-history diversity represented was limited. In contrast to clonotypes shared by all four donors, non-shared clonotypes had lower generation probabilities.

Per germline, CDR1 MGHRA and CDR2 YSYEKL. The V gene lost 1 base and the J gene lost 5 bases, with 14 bases spanning the gap. There are 15 residues in the CDR3. Notes on this clone: Its antigen is not identified.

Profiling relied on immunoSEQ multiplex PCR, and the TCRdb table lists in-frame clones only, not all of them. The data hold roughly 1,000,000 clones, with about 84% observed a single time. V is TRBV4-1 and J is TRBJ1-1; D possibly corresponds to TRBD1 (5 bases). The clonotype originates from a man aged 18-30 years in good health. Some clones in this sample may be carry-over from other donors' samples. Source material: memory CD4+ T cells from PBMCs. Sample subset: CD45RA-negative fraction. CDR3 region: CASSQGDSRRTEAFF. In DNA, the CDR3 is TGCGCCAGCAGCCAAGGCGACAGCCGGAGGACTGAAGCTTTCTTT.